These 27 T cell receptor beta chains originate from one sample sequenced in a study of Ad26.COV2.S vaccination and SARS-CoV-2 variants. Sample treatment: some 20 received Ad26.COV2.S at low or high dose, single or two shots; about 5 received placebo; per-sample allocation not given. Sampling took place 63 days after the first vaccine or placebo injection. Profiling relied on immunoSEQ multiplex PCR, and the TCRdb table lists in-frame clones only, not all of them. The table records about 440,000 clones, 90% of them present only once. Sequencing used peripheral blood, obtained in a trial of Ad26.COV2.S vaccine versus placebo. The receptors stem from a person between 18 and 65 years old who received the Ad26.COV2.S COVID-19 vaccine or a placebo.

This chain joins TRBV28 and TRBJ2-3, with D perhaps matching TRBD2 (5 bases). CDR1 and CDR2 (germline): MDHEN, SYDVKM. This CDR3 has 13 amino acids. The V end was cut by 3 bases, the J end by 6 bases, with 10 bases between. CDR3 DNA: TGTGCCAGCAGTTTTCCGCGAGGGGATACGCAGTATTTT. It yields the protein CASSFPRGDTQYF.

The V and J genes are TRBV4-2 and TRBJ2-2; possibly TRBD1 or TRBD2 for D (6 bases each). The CDR3 runs 17 residues. V was cut by 1 base and J by 1 base, with 13 bases left in between. The germline V gene encodes CDR1 LGHNA and CDR2 YNFKEQ. The CDR3 DNA sequence: TGTGCCAGCAGCCAAGGTGGAGGGGGGCTGAACACCGGGGAGCTGTTTTTT. Its translation is CASSQGGGGLNTGELFF.

The chain couples TRBV28 to TRBJ2-7, with D unresolved. The CDR3 runs 13 residues. Trimming took 3 bases from V and 1 from J, leaving 7 bases between them. CDR1 is MDHEN and CDR2 is SYDVKM in the germline V gene. DNA of the CDR3: TGTGCCAGCAGTTTCGTCGGATCCTACGAGCAGTACTTC. Translating gives CASSFVGSYEQYF.

The chain employs TRBV4-2 and TRBJ2-1; tentatively, D is TRBD1 or TRBD2 (6 bases each). This CDR3 comprises 14 residues. Germline CDR1 is LGHNA and CDR2 is YNFKEQ. Trimming stripped 4 bases from V and 7 bases from J, with 14 bases between. In DNA, the CDR3 is TGTGCCAGCAGCCCCAGCCCGGGGGCGAATGAGCAGTTCTTC. Translated: CASSPSPGANEQFF.

The chain employs TRBV5-4 and TRBJ2-2, with 15 bases fitting TRBD2. This CDR3 has 16 amino acids. The J segment lost 5 bases and the V segment lost 4 bases, leaving 3 bases of the junction unmatched. Germline CDR1 and CDR2: SGHNT and YYREEE (reference sequence). The DNA for the CDR3 is TGTGCCAGCAGCCTTGGACTAGCGGGAGGGACCGGGGAGCTGTTTTTT. This encodes CASSLGLAGGTGELFF.

The chain has TRBV6-2 or TRBV6-3 and TRBJ2-1; 7 bases match TRBD2. The CDR3 consists of 16 residues. J gave up 6 bases and V 0 bases, and 8 bases lay outside the gene matches. From germline, CDR1 is MNHEY and CDR2 SVGEGT. This CDR3 reads CASSYSARGGPNEQFF. The CDR3 nucleotides are TGTGCCAGCAGTTACTCGGCCCGGGGAGGGCCCAATGAGCAGTTCTTC.

The rearrangement uses TRBV7-3 and TRBJ2-1; no clear D gene. CDR3 size: 13 residues. Germline CDR1 and CDR2: SGHTA and FQGTGA. Between the trimmed V and J ends, which lost 5 bases and 13 bases, there was a span of 18 bases. The CDR3 region is CASSATRNSPQFF. DNA of the CDR3: TGTGCCAGCAGCGCGACCAGGAACTCCCCCCAGTTCTTC.

The rearrangement uses TRBV3-1 (or the pseudogene TRBV3-2) and TRBJ2-7; 10 bases are shared with TRBD1. With 7 bases clipped from V and 3 bases from J, the junction kept 6 bases outside the gene matches. The CDR3 is 14 amino acids. CDR1 and CDR2 from the germline V gene are LGHDT and YNNKEL (reference sequence). CDR3 DNA: TGTGCCAGCAACGCGGGGACAGGGGTCTACGAGCAGTACTTC. This encodes CASNAGTGVYEQYF.

The chain couples TRBV10-3 to TRBJ2-1; D remains unclear. CDR1 is ENHRY, CDR2 SYGVKD, per germline. V lost 0 bases to trimming and J lost 4 bases, with 13 bases between them. There are 16 residues in the CDR3. This CDR3 is CAISESTGGAYNEQFF. The CDR3 bases are TGTGCCATCAGTGAGTCGACGGGCGGAGCGTACAATGAGCAGTTCTTC.

The chain joins TRBV23-1 to TRBJ2-5; 7 nucleotides align to TRBD1. TRBV23-1 is marked as an open reading frame, function uncertain. This CDR3 is built from 14 residues. The junction had 7 bases not matched to a gene; V was cut back by 5 bases and J by 4 bases. The CDR3 nucleotides read TGCGCCAGCAGTTCGAGGGCAGGGGGAGAGACCCAGTACTTC. Translation gives CASSSRAGGETQYF.

V is TRBV19 and J is TRBJ1-4; 11 bases fit TRBD1. Trimming at V came to 9 bases and at J to 8 bases, leaving 11 bases not matched to a gene. The length of the CDR3 is 15 residues. Germline CDR1 LNHDA, CDR2 SQIVND (reference sequence). In nucleotides, the CDR3 is TGTGCCAGCGCGGCCCCGGGACAGGGGGAGGAAAAACTGTTTTTT. It encodes CASAAPGQGEEKLFF.

This clone showed up just once. J is TRBJ2-1 and V is TRBV6-1, with a possible D match to TRBD2 (5 bases). Trimming pared 3 bases from V and 3 bases from J, leaving 15 bases between. Germline loops: CDR1 MNHNS, CDR2 SASEGT. The CDR3 covers 16 residues. CDR3 residues: CASSDLGRALYNEQFF. CDR3 in DNA: TGTGCCAGCAGTGACTTAGGGCGGGCCCTCTACAATGAGCAGTTCTTC.

The V gene is TRBV2, the J gene TRBJ2-7; D may match TRBD1 or TRBD2 (5 bases each). Germline assignment: CDR1 SNHLY and CDR2 FYNNEI. With 4 bases removed from V and 5 bases from J, the gap between germline ends came to 18 bases. The CDR3 runs 15 residues. The CDR3 DNA reads TGTGCCAGCAGTGTTCCGGGACCTACTCTAGACGAGCAGTACTTC. Encoded protein: CASSVPGPTLDEQYF.

This sequence joins TRBV5-1 and TRBJ1-2, with a possible D match to TRBD1 (5 bases). The CDR3 consists of 15 residues. CDR1 and CDR2 from the germline V gene are SGHRS and YFSETQ. Trimming stripped 1 base from V and 1 base from J, with 11 bases between. As DNA, the CDR3 is TGCGCCAGCAGCTTGATAGGGACCAATAACTATGGCTACACCTTC. This encodes CASSLIGTNNYGYTF.

In regard to this clone: The same CDR3 can be traced to other DNA sequences in this sample. The gene calls are TRBV6-1 and TRBJ2-7; the match to TRBD2 covers 10 bases. Germline values: CDR1 MNHNS, CDR2 SASEGT. This CDR3 has 16 amino acids. V dropped 0 bases and J dropped 4; count of bases not matched to a gene: 6. The chain's CDR3 is CASSEAGLAGGYEQYF. In nucleotides, the CDR3 is TGTGCCAGCAGTGAAGCCGGCTTAGCGGGAGGTTACGAGCAGTACTTC.

This clone was seen once. The V and J genes are TRBV4-2 and TRBJ2-1; 9 nucleotides line up with TRBD2. J was trimmed by 10 bases and V by 4 bases; bases with no gene match: 11. This CDR3 is 15 amino acids long. Germline V gene data show CDR1 as LGHNA and CDR2 as YNFKEQ. The CDR3 coding sequence is TGTGCCAGCAGCCTAGTAGCGGGAGAAGAAGGGGAGCAGTTCTTC. Its protein product is CASSLVAGEEGEQFF.

This chain links TRBV3-1 (or the pseudogene TRBV3-2) with TRBJ2-7; tentatively, D is TRBD2 (6 bases). Trimming left V 3 bases short and J 6 bases short, with 6 bases between. In germline, CDR1 is LGHDT, CDR2 YNNKEL (reference sequence). CDR3 length equals 11 residues. The CDR3 DNA sequence: TGTGCCAGCAGCCAGGGGGGCGAGCAGTACTTC. It translates to CASSQGGEQYF.

This clone has a single count. The V gene is TRBV30, the J gene TRBJ2-2; 8 positions agree with TRBD2. The ends lost 1 base at V and 5 bases at J; junction bases unmatched: 9. The CDR3 totals 16 residues. Per germline, CDR1 GTSNPN and CDR2 SVGIG (reference sequence). The CDR3 region is CAWSAGSGRNTGELFF. Written as DNA, the CDR3 is TGTGCCTGGAGTGCGGGAAGCGGGAGAAATACCGGGGAGCTGTTTTTT.

The chain uses TRBV30 and TRBJ1-3; no firm D call. V lost 1 base and J lost 0, with 7 bases in between. CDR3 size: 14 residues. The germline V gene has CDR1 GTSNPN and CDR2 SVGIG (reference sequence). Here the CDR3 DNA reads TGTGCCTGGAGTGGGCAGGCCTCTGGAAACACCATATATTTT. Translating gives CAWSGQASGNTIYF.

V and J are TRBV5-1 and TRBJ2-6; D gene uncertain. V gave up 0 bases and J gave up 0 bases, with 7 bases separating them. Germline-derived CDR1 and CDR2 are SGHRS and YFSETQ. The CDR3 contains 16 residues. The CDR3, as DNA: TGCGCCAGCAGCTTGGGGCGGAGCTCTGGGGCCAACGTCCTGACTTTC. It codes for CASSLGRSSGANVLTF.

The chain has TRBV27 and TRBJ1-1, with TRBD1 as a possible D gene (5 bases). The CDR3 is made up of 16 amino acids. Trimming cost V 6 bases and J 3 bases, with 20 bases left between them. CDR1 and CDR2 (germline): MNHEY, SMNVEV (reference sequence). The CDR3 sequence is CASRGSRGPSDTEAFF. The CDR3 DNA is TGTGCCAGCAGAGGGAGTCGGGGCCCTTCGGACACTGAAGCTTTCTTT.

The chain links TRBV6-5 to TRBJ1-2; D unclear. CDR1 and CDR2 (germline): MNHEY, SVGAGI. The CDR3 length is 14 residues. V was shortened by 5 bases and J by 0 bases, with 10 bases between the two germline ends. The DNA of the CDR3 is TGTGCCAGCAGTATTTCGATAGCTAACTATGGCTACACCTTC. Translated: CASSISIANYGYTF.

The chain has TRBV28 and TRBJ1-3; 9 bases agree with TRBD1. This CDR3 contains 15 residues. Trimming cost V 6 bases and J 0 bases; bases outside gene matches: 3. Germline V gene lookup returns CDR1 MDHEN and CDR2 SYDVKM. In DNA form, the CDR3 reads TGTGCCAGCAGGAAACAGGGGGCCTCTGGAAACACCATATATTTT. This codes for CASRKQGASGNTIYF.

This chain links TRBV5-6 with TRBJ1-3, with no clear D. V lost 4 bases and J lost 0, with 8 bases in between. CDR1 SGHDT and CDR2 YYEEEE come from the germline V gene. The CDR3 sequence is 14 residues long. The CDR3 is CASSGGRSGNTIYF. Here the CDR3 DNA reads TGTGCCAGCAGCGGCGGTCGCTCTGGAAACACCATATATTTT.

This clone was recorded only once. This chain connects TRBV3-1 (or the pseudogene TRBV3-2) to TRBJ2-3; D not certain. Germline CDR1 LGHDT, CDR2 YNNKEL (reference sequence). The CDR3 consists of 15 residues. V shed 0 bases and J shed 0 bases, with 7 bases lying between them. The CDR3 sequence: CASSQDARSTDTQYF. The CDR3, as DNA: TGTGCCAGCAGCCAAGATGCCCGAAGCACAGATACGCAGTATTTT.

This clone showed up just once. The rearrangement uses TRBV27 and TRBJ1-1; D is undetermined. This CDR3 has 15 residues. V was clipped by 0 bases and J by 0 bases, with 8 bases between them. The germline CDR1 and CDR2 sequences are MNHEY and SMNVEV (reference sequence). CDR3 nucleotides: TGTGCCAGCAGTTTATCGGTAGAATTGAACACTGAAGCTTTCTTT. Its translation: CASSLSVELNTEAFF.

The V gene is TRBV27, the J gene TRBJ1-6; D ambiguous. Trimming stripped 3 bases from V and 3 bases from J, with 9 bases between. Germline CDR1 reads MNHEY; CDR2 reads SMNVEV (reference sequence). This CDR3 contains 15 residues. This CDR3 reads CASSLAGYYNSPLHF. The CDR3 bases are TGTGCCAGCAGTTTGGCGGGGTACTATAATTCACCCCTCCACTTT.